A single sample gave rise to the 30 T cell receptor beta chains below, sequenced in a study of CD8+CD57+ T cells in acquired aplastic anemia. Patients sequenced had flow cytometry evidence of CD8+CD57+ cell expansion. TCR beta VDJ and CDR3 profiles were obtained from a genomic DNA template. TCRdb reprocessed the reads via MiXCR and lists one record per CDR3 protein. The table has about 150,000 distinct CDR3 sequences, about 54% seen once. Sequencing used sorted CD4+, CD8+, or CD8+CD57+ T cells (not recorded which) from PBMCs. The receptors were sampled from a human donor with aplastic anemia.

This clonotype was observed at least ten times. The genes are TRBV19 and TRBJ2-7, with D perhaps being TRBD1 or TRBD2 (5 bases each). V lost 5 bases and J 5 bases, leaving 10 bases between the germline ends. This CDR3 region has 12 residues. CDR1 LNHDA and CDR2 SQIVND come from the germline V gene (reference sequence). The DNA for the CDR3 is TGTGCCAGTAGTGGGGGTGGCGACGAGCAGTACTTC. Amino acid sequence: CASSGGGDEQYF.

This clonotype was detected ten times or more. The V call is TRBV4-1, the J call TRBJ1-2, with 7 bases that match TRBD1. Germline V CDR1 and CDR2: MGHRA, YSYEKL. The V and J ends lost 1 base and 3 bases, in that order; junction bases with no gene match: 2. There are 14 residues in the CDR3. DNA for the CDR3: TGCGCCAGCAGCCAAGCCACAGGGGACTATGGCTACACCTTC. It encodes CASSQATGDYGYTF.

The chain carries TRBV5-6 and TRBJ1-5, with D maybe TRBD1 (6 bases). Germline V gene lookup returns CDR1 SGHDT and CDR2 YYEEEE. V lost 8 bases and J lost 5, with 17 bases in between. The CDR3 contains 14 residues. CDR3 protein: CASSIWGPDQPQHF. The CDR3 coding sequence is TGTGCCAGTAGTATTTGGGGGCCTGATCAGCCCCAGCATTTT.

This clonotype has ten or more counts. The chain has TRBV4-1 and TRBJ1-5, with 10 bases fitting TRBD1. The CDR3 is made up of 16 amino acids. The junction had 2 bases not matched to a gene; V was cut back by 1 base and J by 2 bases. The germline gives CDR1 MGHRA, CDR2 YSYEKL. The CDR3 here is CASSQGQGAGNQPQHF. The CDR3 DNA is TGCGCCAGCAGCCAAGGACAGGGGGCCGGCAATCAGCCCCAGCATTTT.

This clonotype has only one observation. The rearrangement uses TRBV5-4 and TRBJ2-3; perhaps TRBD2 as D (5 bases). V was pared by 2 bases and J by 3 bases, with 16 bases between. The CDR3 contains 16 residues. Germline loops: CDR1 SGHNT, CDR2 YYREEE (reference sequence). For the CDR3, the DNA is TGTGCCAGCAGCTTACTGTCGTTTAGCGTTACAGATACGCAGTATTTT. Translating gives CASSLLSFSVTDTQYF.

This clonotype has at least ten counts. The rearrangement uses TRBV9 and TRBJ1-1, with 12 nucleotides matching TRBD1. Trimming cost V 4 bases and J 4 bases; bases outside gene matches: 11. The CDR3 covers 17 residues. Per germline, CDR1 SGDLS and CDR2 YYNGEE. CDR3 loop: CASSLNRDRGLGTEAFF. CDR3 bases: TGTGCCAGCAGCCTTAACCGGGACAGGGGGCTGGGCACTGAAGCTTTCTTT.

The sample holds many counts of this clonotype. Here the CDR3 reads CASSPGGGGLNEQYF. DNA of the CDR3: TGTGCCAGCAGCCCCGGGGGTGGAGGGTTGAACGAGCAGTACTTC. The chain links TRBV7-2 to TRBJ2-7; D is possibly TRBD2 (6 bases). Germline CDR1 and CDR2: SGHTA and FQGNSA. The V end was cut by 5 bases, the J end by 5 bases, with 19 bases between. The CDR3 length is 15 residues.

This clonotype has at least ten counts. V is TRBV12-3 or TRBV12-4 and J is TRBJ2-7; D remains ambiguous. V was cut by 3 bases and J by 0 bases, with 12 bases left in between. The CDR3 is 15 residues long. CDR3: CASSFTAAFSYEQYF. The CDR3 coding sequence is TGTGCCAGCAGTTTTACGGCAGCTTTCTCCTACGAGCAGTACTTC.

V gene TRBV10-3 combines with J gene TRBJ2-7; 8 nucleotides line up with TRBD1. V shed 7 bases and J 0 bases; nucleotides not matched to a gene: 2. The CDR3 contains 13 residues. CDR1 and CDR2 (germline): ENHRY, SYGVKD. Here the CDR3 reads CAITGQGSYEQYF. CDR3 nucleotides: TGTGCCATCACAGGACAGGGCTCCTACGAGCAGTACTTC.

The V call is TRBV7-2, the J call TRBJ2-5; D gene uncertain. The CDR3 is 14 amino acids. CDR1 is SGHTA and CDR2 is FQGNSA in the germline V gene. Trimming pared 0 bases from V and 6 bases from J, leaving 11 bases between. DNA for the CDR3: TGTGCCAGCAGCTTAGCGAGCCTAATGCAGACCCAGTACTTC. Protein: CASSLASLMQTQYF. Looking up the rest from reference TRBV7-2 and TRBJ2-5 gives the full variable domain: GAGVSQSPSNKVTEKGKDVELRCDPISGHTALYWYRQSLGQGLEFLIYFQGNSAPDKSGLPSDRFSAERTGGSVSTLTIQRTQQEDSAVYLCASSLASLMQTQYFGPGTRLLVL.

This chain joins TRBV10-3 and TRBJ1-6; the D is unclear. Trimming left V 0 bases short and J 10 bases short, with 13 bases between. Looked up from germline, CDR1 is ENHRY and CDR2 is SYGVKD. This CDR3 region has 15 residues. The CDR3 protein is CAISESQVSGSPLHF. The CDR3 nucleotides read TGTGCCATCAGTGAGTCTCAAGTCTCGGGGTCACCCCTCCACTTT.

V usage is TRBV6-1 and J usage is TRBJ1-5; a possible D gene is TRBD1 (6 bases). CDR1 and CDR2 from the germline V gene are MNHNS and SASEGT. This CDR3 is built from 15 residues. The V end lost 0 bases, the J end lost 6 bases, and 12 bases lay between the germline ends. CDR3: CASSEAGGRGQPQHF. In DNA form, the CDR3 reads TGTGCCAGCAGTGAAGCGGGGGGGCGCGGTCAGCCCCAGCATTTT.

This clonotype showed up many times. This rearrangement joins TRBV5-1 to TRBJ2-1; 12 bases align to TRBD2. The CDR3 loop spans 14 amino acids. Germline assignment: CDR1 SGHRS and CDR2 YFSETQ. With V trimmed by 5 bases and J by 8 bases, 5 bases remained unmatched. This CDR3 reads CASRLAGGGDEQFF. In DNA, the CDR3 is TGCGCCAGCAGACTAGCGGGGGGCGGCGATGAGCAGTTCTTC.

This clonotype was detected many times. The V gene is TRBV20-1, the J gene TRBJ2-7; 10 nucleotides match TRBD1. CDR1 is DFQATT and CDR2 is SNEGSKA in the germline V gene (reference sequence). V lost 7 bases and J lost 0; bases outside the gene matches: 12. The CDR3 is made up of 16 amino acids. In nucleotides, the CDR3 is TGCAGTGTCTTTCAAACTGGGACAGGGGACTCCTACGAGCAGTACTTC. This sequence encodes CSVFQTGTGDSYEQYF.

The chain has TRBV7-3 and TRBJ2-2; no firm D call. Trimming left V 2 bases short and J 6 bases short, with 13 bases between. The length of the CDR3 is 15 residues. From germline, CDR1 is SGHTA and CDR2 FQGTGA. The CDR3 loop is CASSLSSGSAGELFF. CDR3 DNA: TGTGCCAGCAGCTTATCGTCGGGTTCCGCCGGGGAGCTGTTTTTT.

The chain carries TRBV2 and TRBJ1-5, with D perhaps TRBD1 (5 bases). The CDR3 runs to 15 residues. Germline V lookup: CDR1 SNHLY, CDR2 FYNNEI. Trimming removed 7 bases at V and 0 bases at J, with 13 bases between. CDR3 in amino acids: CASNWQGSSNQPQHF. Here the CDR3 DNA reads TGTGCCAGCAATTGGCAGGGCTCTAGCAATCAGCCCCAGCATTTT.

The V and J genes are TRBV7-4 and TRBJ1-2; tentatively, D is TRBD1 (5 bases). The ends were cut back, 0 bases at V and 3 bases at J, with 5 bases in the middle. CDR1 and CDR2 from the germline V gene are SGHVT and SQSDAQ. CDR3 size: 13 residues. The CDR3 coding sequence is TGTGCCAGCAGCTTAGCCAGGGACTATGGCTACACCTTC. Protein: CASSLARDYGYTF.

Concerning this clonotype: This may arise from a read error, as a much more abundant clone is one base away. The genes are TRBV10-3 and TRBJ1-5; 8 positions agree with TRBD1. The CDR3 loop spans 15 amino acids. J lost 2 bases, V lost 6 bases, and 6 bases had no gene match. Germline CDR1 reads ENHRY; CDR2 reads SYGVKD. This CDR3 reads CAISPEGQGNQPQHF. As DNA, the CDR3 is TGTGCCATCAGCCCTGAGGGACAGGGCAATCAGCCCCAGCATTTT.

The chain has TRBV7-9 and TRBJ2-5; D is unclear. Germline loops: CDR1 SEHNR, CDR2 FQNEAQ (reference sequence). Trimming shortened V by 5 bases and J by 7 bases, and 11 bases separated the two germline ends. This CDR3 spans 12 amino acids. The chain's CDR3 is CASSPPVGTQYF. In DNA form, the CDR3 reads TGTGCCAGCAGCCCGCCAGTGGGGACCCAGTACTTC. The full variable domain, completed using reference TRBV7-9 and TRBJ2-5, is DTGVSQNPRHKITKRGQNVTFRCDPISEHNRLYWYRQTLGQGPEFLTYFQNEAQLEKSRLLSDRFSAERPKGSFSTLEIQRTEQGDSAMYLCASSPPVGTQYFGPGTRLLVL.

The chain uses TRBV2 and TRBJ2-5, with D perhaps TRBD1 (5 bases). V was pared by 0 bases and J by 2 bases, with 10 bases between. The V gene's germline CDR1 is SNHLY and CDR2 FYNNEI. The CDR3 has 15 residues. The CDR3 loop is CASSEAGHFQETQYF. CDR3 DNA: TGTGCCAGCAGTGAAGCAGGACACTTTCAAGAGACCCAGTACTTC.

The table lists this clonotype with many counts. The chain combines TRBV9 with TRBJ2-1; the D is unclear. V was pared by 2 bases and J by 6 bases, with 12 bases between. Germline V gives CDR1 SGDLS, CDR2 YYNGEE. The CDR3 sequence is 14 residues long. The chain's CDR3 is CASSVAYQPNEQFF. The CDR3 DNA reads TGTGCCAGCAGCGTGGCATATCAACCCAATGAGCAGTTCTTC.

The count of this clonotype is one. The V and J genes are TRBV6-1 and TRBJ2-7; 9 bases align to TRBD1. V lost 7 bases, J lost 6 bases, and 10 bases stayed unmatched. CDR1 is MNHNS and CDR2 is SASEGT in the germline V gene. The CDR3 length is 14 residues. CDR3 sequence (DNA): TGTGCCAGCACCACGCTGACAGGGGGGAGCGAGCAGTACTTC. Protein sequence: CASTTLTGGSEQYF.

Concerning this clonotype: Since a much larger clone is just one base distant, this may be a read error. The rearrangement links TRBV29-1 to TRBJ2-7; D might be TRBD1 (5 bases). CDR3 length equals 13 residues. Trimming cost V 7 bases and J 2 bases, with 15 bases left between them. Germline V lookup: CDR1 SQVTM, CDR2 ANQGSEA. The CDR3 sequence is CSALGHLPYEQYF. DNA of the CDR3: TGCAGCGCCCTTGGACACCTCCCCTACGAGCAGTACTTC.

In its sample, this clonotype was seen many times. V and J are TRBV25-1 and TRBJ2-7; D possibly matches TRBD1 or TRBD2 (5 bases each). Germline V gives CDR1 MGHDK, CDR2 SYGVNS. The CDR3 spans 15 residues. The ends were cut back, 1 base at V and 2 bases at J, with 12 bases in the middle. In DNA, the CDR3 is TGTGCCAGCAGTGAATCGGGGCACTATCCCTACGAGCAGTACTTC. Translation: CASSESGHYPYEQYF.

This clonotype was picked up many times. The CDR3 nucleotides read TGTGCCACAAAGGCTCTTAGCGGGACCTCGAACACCGGGGAGCTGTTTTTT. It yields the protein CATKALSGTSNTGELFF. The J gene is TRBJ2-2, the V gene TRBV15, with TRBD2 matching 8 bases. Germline V gives CDR1 LNHNV, CDR2 YYDKDF (reference sequence). The trim removed 9 bases at V and 0 bases at J, leaving 12 bases unmatched. This CDR3 is built from 17 residues.

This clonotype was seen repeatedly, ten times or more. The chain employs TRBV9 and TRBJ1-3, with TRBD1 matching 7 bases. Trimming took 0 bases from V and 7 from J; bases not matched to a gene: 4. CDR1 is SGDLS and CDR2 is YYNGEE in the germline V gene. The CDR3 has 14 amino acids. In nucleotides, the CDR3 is TGTGCCAGCAGCGTAGGGACAGGCTTGAACACCATATATTTT. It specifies CASSVGTGLNTIYF. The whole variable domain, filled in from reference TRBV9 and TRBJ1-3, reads DSGVTQTPKHLITATGQRVTLRCSPRSGDLSVYWYQQSLDQGLQFLIQYYNGEERAKGNILERFSAQQFPDLHSELNLSSLELGDSALYFCASSVGTGLNTIYFGEGSWLTVV.

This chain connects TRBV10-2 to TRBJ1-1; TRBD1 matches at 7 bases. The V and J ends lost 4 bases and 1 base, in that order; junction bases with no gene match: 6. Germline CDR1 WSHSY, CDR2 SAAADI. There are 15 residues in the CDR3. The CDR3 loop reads CASSVRTGTNTEAFF. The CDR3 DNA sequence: TGCGCCAGCAGTGTTCGGACAGGAACGAACACTGAAGCTTTCTTT.

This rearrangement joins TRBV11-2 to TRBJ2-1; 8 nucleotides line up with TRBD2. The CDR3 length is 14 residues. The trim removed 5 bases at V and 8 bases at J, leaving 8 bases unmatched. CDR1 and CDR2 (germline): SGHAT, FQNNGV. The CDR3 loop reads CASSLSTSDDEQFF. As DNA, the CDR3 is TGTGCCAGCAGCCTTTCGACTAGCGACGATGAGCAGTTCTTC.

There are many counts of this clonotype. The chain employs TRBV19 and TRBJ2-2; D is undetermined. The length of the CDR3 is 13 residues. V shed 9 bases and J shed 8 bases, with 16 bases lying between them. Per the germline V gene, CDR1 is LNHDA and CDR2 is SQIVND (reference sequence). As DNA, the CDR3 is TGTGCCAGCACCCCCGAGGCTGCGGGGGAGCTGTTTTTT. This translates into CASTPEAAGELFF. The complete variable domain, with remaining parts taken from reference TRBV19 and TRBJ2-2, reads DGGITQSPKYLFRKEGQNVTLSCEQNLNHDAMYWYRQDPGQGLRLIYYSQIVNDFQKGDIAEGYSVSREKKESFPLTVTSAQKNPTAFYLCASTPEAAGELFFGEGSRLTVL.

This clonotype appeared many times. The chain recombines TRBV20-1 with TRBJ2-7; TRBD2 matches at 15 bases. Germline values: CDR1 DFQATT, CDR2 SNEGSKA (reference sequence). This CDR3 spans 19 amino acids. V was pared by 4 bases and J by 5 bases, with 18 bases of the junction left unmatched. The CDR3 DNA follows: TGCAGTGCTACTAAGGGACTAGCGGGGGGCTCTCCCAGGGCCCACGAGCAGTACTTC. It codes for CSATKGLAGGSPRAHEQYF.